These 16 T cell receptor beta chains were all obtained from the same sample, sequenced in a study of PD-1 blockade in classical Hodgkin lymphoma. Data came from immunoSEQ multiplex PCR; TCRdb stores just in-frame clones and leaves some out. This table holds 100,000 or so clones, about nine tenths found once. The sample's time point: cycle 4 day 1 (C4D1), after six to seven weeks of nivolumab. With no exception, relapse followed autologous stem cell transplantation in all patients, and brentuximab vedotin exposure varied. Sequenced material: peripheral blood mononuclear cells (PBMCs), taken before the fourth cycle of nivolumab. Receptors were obtained from a human donor with classical Hodgkin lymphoma.

The chain joins TRBV4-2 to TRBJ2-7, with 7 positions matching TRBD2. CDR1 and CDR2 from the germline V gene are LGHNA and YNFKEQ. The CDR3 has 15 amino acids. V dropped 3 bases and J dropped 2; count of bases not matched to a gene: 7. The CDR3 nucleotides are TGTGCCAGCAGCCAGGACGGGGGGTCCGCCTACGAGCAGTACTTC. As protein: CASSQDGGSAYEQYF.

The chain recombines TRBV6-6 with TRBJ2-1; perhaps TRBD1 as D (6 bases). Per the germline V gene, CDR1 is MNHNY and CDR2 is SVGAGI (reference sequence). The CDR3 is 12 amino acids. Deletions cut 6 bases from V and 9 bases from J, with 12 bases between. CDR3 protein: CASSSTGFEQFF. The CDR3 nucleotides are TGTGCCAGCAGCAGCACAGGGTTTGAGCAGTTCTTC.

The chain is built from TRBV5-6 and TRBJ2-7; the D gene could be TRBD1 or TRBD2 (5 bases each). From germline, CDR1 is SGHDT and CDR2 YYEEEE. The CDR3 sequence is 14 residues long. Trimming cost V 3 bases and J 4 bases, with 14 bases left between them. In DNA form, the CDR3 reads TGTGCCAGCAGCTCCGGGACCTTTCTTTACGAGCAGTACTTC. This codes for CASSSGTFLYEQYF.

V gene TRBV6-4 combines with J gene TRBJ1-6, with D possibly TRBD1 on 5 matching bases. The CDR3 spans 13 residues. Trimming took 3 bases from V and 14 from J, leaving 14 bases between them. Germline V gene data show CDR1 as MRHNA and CDR2 as SNTAGT. The CDR3 DNA follows: TGTGCCAGCAGTGAGGAGATGGGGGGAACCCTCCACTTT. Amino acids: CASSEEMGGTLHF.

V and J are TRBV7-9 and TRBJ2-1, with 7 bases that match TRBD2. Unmatched junction bases numbered 13, after V lost 6 bases and J lost 11 bases. Germline CDR1 SEHNR, CDR2 FQNEAQ (reference sequence). The CDR3 loop spans 14 amino acids. CDR3 in DNA: TGTGCCAGCAGTCCCCCCGCGCTAGCGGTAAAGCAGTTCTTC. This codes for CASSPPALAVKQFF.

This chain joins TRBV29-1 and TRBJ2-6; 9 bases are shared with TRBD1. The CDR3 runs 19 residues. V lost 3 bases and J lost 2; bases outside the gene matches: 14. The germline V gene encodes CDR1 SQVTM and CDR2 ANQGSEA. The DNA for the CDR3 is TGCAGCGTTGAGAGAGGATCGGGACAGGGACCGACTGGGGCCAACGTCCTGACTTTC. It codes for CSVERGSGQGPTGANVLTF.

The chain uses TRBV29-1 and TRBJ2-3; D remains unclear. CDR1 SQVTM and CDR2 ANQGSEA come from the germline V gene. The CDR3 has 14 amino acids. V was clipped by 3 bases and J by 5 bases, with 15 bases between them. In nucleotides, the CDR3 is TGCAGCGTTGAGTCGGCCAGGATAAAAGATACGCAGTATTTT. Translation gives CSVESARIKDTQYF.

The chain has TRBV4-2 and TRBJ1-3; TRBD1 aligns across 8 bases. V was clipped by 4 bases and J by 0 bases; unmatched bases: 5. The CDR3 is 16 residues long. Germline CDR1 LGHNA, CDR2 YNFKEQ. The CDR3 loop is CASSPGQDLSGNTIYF. CDR3 DNA sequence: TGTGCCAGCAGCCCGGGACAGGACCTCTCTGGAAACACCATATATTTT.

V usage is TRBV7-2 and J usage is TRBJ1-5, with 7 bases fitting TRBD1. Looked up from germline, CDR1 is SGHTA and CDR2 is FQGNSA. V gave up 5 bases and J gave up 6 bases; unmatched junction bases: 10. The CDR3 totals 15 residues. DNA of the CDR3: TGTGCCAGCAGCCTACCGACAGGGCACCTTCAGCCCCAGCATTTT. This codes for CASSLPTGHLQPQHF.

The rearrangement uses TRBV30 and TRBJ1-2, with 7 bases that match TRBD1. Germline V CDR1 and CDR2: GTSNPN, SVGIG (reference sequence). The junction had 11 bases not matched to a gene; V was cut back by 3 bases and J by 4 bases. There are 15 residues in the CDR3. The CDR3 bases are TGTGCCTGGAGCGCAGGGACAGCTGGCATCTATGGCTACACCTTC. Translating it yields CAWSAGTAGIYGYTF.

The rearrangement uses TRBV15 and TRBJ2-7; D unresolved. The ends were cut back, 2 bases at V and 5 bases at J, with 13 bases in the middle. From germline, CDR1 is LNHNV and CDR2 YYDKDF (reference sequence). The CDR3 runs to 14 residues. This CDR3 is CATSRQEIGDEQYF. In nucleotides, the CDR3 is TGTGCCACCAGCAGACAGGAAATCGGTGACGAGCAGTACTTC.

The gene calls are TRBV7-2 and TRBJ1-4; a weak D match, TRBD1 (6 bases). Germline V gene lookup returns CDR1 SGHTA and CDR2 FQGNSA. V was pared by 5 bases and J by 4 bases, with 17 bases between. This CDR3 comprises 16 residues. Here the CDR3 reads CASSLFGGGNNEKLFF. DNA for the CDR3: TGTGCCAGCAGCCTCTTCGGGGGCGGCAATAATGAAAAACTGTTTTTT.

The genes are TRBV7-2 and TRBJ2-3; D may be TRBD1 or TRBD2 (5 bases each). The CDR3 length is 15 residues. V dropped 1 base and J dropped 1 base, with 9 bases sitting between them. Germline CDR1 reads SGHTA; CDR2 reads FQGNSA. The CDR3 bases are TGTGCCAGCAGCTTAGGGGGGTTCGGCACAGATACGCAGTATTTT. Residues: CASSLGGFGTDTQYF.

This clone was counted a single time. The chain links TRBV6-5 to TRBJ1-2; no clear D gene. This CDR3 has 15 residues. Trimming removed 0 bases from V and 4 bases from J, with 12 bases in between. Germline V gives CDR1 MNHEY, CDR2 SVGAGI. The CDR3 region has the DNA TGTGCCAGCAGTTACTCCGAGGCCGCCCTCTATGGCTACACCTTC. Its translation: CASSYSEAALYGYTF.

The V call is TRBV30, the J call TRBJ1-1; D gene uncertain. Germline loops: CDR1 GTSNPN, CDR2 SVGIG (reference sequence). The CDR3 has 10 residues. Trimming removed 5 bases at V and 7 bases at J, with 8 bases between. The CDR3 region has the DNA TGTGCCTGGCGCAGGAATGAAGCTTTCTTT. Protein: CAWRRNEAFF.

The rearrangement uses TRBV9 and TRBJ2-5; D remains ambiguous. The DNA end is a closer match to TRBJ2-7, so the J assignment may be wrong. CDR3 size: 13 residues. CDR1 is SGDLS and CDR2 is YYNGEE in the germline V gene. This CDR3 is CASSPELRYEQYF. In DNA form, the CDR3 reads TGTGCCAGCAGCCCAGAGCTCCGGTACGAGCAGTACTTC.